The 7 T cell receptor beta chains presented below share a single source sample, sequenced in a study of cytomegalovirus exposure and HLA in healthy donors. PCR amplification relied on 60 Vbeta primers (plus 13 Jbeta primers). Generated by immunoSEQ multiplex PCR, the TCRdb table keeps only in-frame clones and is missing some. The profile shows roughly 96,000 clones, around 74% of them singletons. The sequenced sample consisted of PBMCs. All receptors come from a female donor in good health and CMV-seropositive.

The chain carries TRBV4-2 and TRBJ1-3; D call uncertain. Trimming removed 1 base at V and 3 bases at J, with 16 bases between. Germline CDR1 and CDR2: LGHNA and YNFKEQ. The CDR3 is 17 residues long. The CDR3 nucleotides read TGTGCCAGCAGCCAAGTCTCCCCGACTGGCATTGGAAACACCATATATTTT. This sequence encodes CASSQVSPTGIGNTIYF.

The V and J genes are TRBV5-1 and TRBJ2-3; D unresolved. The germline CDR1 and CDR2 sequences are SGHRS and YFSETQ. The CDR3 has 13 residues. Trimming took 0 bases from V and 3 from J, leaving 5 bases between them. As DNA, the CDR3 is TGCGCCAGCAGCTTGGGAACTACAGATACGCAGTATTTT. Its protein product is CASSLGTTDTQYF.

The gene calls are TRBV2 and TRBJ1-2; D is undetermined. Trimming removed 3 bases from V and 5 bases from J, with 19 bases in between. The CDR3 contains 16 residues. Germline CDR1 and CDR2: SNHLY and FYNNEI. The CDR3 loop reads CASSDSQEGRTYGYTF. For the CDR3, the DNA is TGTGCCAGCAGTGATTCTCAAGAGGGCAGGACTTATGGCTACACCTTC.

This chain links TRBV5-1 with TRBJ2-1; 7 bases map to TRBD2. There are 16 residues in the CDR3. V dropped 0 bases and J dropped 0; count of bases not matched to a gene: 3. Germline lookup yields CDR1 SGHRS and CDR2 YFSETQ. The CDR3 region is CASSLAGTISYNEQFF. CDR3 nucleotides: TGCGCCAGCAGCTTGGCCGGGACTATCTCCTACAATGAGCAGTTCTTC.

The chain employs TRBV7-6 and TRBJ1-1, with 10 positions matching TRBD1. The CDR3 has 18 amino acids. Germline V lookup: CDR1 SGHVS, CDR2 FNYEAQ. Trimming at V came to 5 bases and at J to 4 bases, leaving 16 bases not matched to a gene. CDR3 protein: CASSPAEGTGAFTTEAFF. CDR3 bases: TGTGCCAGCAGCCCCGCCGAGGGGACAGGGGCGTTCACCACTGAAGCTTTCTTT.

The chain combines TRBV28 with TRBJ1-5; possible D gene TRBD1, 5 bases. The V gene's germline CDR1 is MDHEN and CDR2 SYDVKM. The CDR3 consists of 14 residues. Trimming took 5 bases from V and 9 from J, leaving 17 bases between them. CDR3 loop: CASSPTAPPWPQHF. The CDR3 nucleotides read TGTGCCAGCAGTCCGACAGCCCCGCCATGGCCCCAGCATTTT.

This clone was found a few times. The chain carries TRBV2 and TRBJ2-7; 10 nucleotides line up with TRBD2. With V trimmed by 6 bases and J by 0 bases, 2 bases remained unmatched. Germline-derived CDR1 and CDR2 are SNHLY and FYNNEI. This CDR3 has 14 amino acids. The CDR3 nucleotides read TGTGCCAGCAGACTAGCGGGGAGCTCCTACGAGCAGTACTTC. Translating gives CASRLAGSSYEQYF.